This T cell receptor (beta chain) originates from a study of blood T cell repertoires in COVID-19. Study-wide context: The United States, Italy and Spain were the sources of the acute and convalescent COVID-19 samples. Sources were T cells, B-cell-depleted T cells, or PBMCs; the material itself was cDNA or gDNA.

In the original workflow: For nucleated cells, counts were estimated from reference gene primer amplification. TCRdb keeps only in-frame clones here, not all; method: immunoSEQ multiplex PCR. V and J calls and clone size are copied from that table; D and trimming were computed from the DNA. This table has around 200,000 clones, roughly 89% appearing once. The CDR3 loop spans 15 amino acids. V lost 3 bases to trimming and J lost 4 bases, with 14 bases between them. Per germline, CDR1 KGHDR and CDR2 SFDVKD. The V and J genes are TRBV24-1 and TRBJ1-2, with D perhaps matching TRBD1 (5 bases). Source material: peripheral blood. This receptor was identified in a woman aged 18-29 years who had recovered from COVID-19. For the CDR3, the DNA is TGTGCCACCAGTGATAGCTGGCAGGGTGCCTATGGCTACACCTTC. Translation gives CATSDSWQGAYGYTF.